This T cell receptor (beta chain) stems from a study of graft-versus-host responses after intestinal transplantation. Using immunoSEQ multiplex PCR, the repertoire was profiled, and TCRdb retains in-frame clones only, with some absent. This table has about 22,000 clones, around 81% appearing once. V dropped 5 bases and J dropped 3; count of bases not matched to a gene: 16. The CDR3 has 18 residues. Germline CDR1 and CDR2: SGHVS and FQNEAQ. Graft material was processed, releasing intraepithelial and lamina propria lymphocytes. The sequences come from ileum tissue, collected 12 days after intestinal transplant. The sequence derives from a human patient who received an intestinal transplant, so some T cells may come from the graft donor. This sequence joins TRBV7-8 and TRBJ1-5; 7 bases are a match to TRBD1. In nucleotides, the CDR3 is TGTGCCAGCAGCGTGGGGGTTCAGGGGGACGGGACCAATCAGCCCCAGCATTTT. Encoded protein: CASSVGVQGDGTNQPQHF.